This TCR beta chain was identified in a study of T cell clonality in common variable immunodeficiency (dated by TCRdb to 2015 to 2017). The study at large found these results: TCRbeta clonality was higher in CVID subjects than in healthy controls (t-test p = 0.018), and the increase was most characteristic of about a third of subjects. CVID TCRbeta sequences reportedly showed fewer deletions and N-nucleotide insertions and lacked highly modified clones with 13 or more V deletions. Even though DNA input was equal, the average per sample came to approximately 74,000 unique sequences for controls compared with approximately 29,000 for CVID samples. Correlations between repertoire features and clinical complications were limited by patient heterogeneity within the CVID cohort. The authors noted that sequencing repertoires of T cell subpopulations would be needed to clarify what caused the increased clonality in CVID. CVID subjects shared fewer TCRbeta clones with each other than healthy controls did (p < 0.0001).

Most CVID patients and most healthy controls were of Caucasian heritage. From each donor, roughly 5 to 8 ml of heparinized peripheral whole blood was collected. Genomic DNA from adults with common variable immune deficiency (CVID) and from healthy adult controls was used for sequencing of TCRbeta CDR3 repertoires. The control group was made up of about 22 healthy adult volunteers (around 10 male and approximately twelve female) whose ages ranged from roughly 20 to 70 years, with a mean age of about 35. Diluted blood was density-centrifuged over Hypaque 1077 or Ficoll-Paque to isolate peripheral blood mononuclear cells. Genomic DNA was obtained from unsorted mononuclear cells through either Qiagen column purification or a centrifugation-based method. This clone was observed at least ten times. No antigen is known for it. Read data end 3 residues before the CDR3 end; the end is taken from the germline J gene.

For sequencing, equivalent amounts of genomic DNA were input from CVID and control samples. For every sample, a 60 bp segment covering the rearranged TCRbeta CDR3 region was amplified and then sequenced. The immunoSEQ assay, a bias-corrected multiplex PCR combined with high-throughput sequencing, was used to amplify TCRbeta. As for how the authors treated the data: Every unique nucleotide sequence counted as a clone and was annotated with V, D and J genes, copy number and frequency. Sequences were labeled productive if in frame, and non-productive if out of frame or containing stop codons. As previously described, clonality was calculated on the basis of Shannon's entropy. Mean CDR3 Kyte-Doolittle hydropathy was derived from the predicted amino acid sequences of productive clones. Using the R hclust function, scaled V gene usage was clustered hierarchically with Manhattan distance and complete linkage. Clone sharing by CDR3 amino acid sequence was assessed by resampling 12 repertoires per group over 100 rounds. The repertoires were screened for some 69 published EBV-specific TCRbeta sequences and around 240 published CMV-specific TCRbeta sequences. A couple of CVID samples that yielded fewer than 10,000 sequences were excluded from the analysis, so 35 to 50 CVID repertoires were retained. Held by TCRdb, this immuneACCESS table contains in-frame sequences only and omits some clones. Under half of the omission traces to an unresolved V gene where checked; the cause of the rest is unknown. That table furnishes V, J and clone size, whereas the DNA furnished D and trimming. This sample is represented by tens of thousands of clones, with no singletons among them. In total, the top ten clones hold around 0.82% of the sample.

The CDR3 goes from the cysteine to the phenylalanine over 16 residues. Sequencing covers 39 bases of the CDR3, shown here with the frame starting at base 1. Trimming removed 4 bases from V and 0 bases from J, leaving 13 bases between the germline ends. Looking up the germline V gene yields CDR1 SGHRS and CDR2 YFSETQ. Here the chain combines TRBV5-1 and TRBJ2-2; TRBD1 is a weak D gene call, 6 bases matching. Sample: peripheral blood mononuclear cells. The clonotype originates from a person between 18 and 75 years old in good health. CDR3 bases read: TGCGCCAGCAGCCCCAGGGGCAGGACGAACACCGGGGAG. Its protein product is CASSPRGRTNTGE. In full, the CDR3 reads CASSPRGRTNTGELFF.